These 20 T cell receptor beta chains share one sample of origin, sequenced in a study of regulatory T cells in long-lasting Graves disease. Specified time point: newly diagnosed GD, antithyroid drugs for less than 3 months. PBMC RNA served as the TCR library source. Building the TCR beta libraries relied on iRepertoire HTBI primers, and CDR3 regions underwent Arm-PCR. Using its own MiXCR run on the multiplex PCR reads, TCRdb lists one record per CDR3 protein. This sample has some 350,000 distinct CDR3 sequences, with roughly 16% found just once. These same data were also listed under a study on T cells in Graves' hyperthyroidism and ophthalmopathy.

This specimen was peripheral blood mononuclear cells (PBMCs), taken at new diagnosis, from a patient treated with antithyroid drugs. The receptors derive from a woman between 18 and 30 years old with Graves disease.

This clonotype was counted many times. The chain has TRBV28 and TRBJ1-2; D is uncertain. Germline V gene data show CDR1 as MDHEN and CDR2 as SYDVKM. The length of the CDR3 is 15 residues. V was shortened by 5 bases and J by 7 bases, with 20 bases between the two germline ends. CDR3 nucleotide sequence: TGTGCCAGCAGTCCCCCCATGGGCCAGAGGAGTGGCTACACCTTC. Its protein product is CASSPPMGQRSGYTF.

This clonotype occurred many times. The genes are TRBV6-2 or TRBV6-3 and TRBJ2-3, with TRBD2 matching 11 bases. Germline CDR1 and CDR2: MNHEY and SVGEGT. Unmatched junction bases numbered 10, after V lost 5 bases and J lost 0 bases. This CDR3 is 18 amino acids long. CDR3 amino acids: CASSPRSGGASSTDTQYF. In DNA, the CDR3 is TGTGCCAGCAGTCCCCGTAGCGGGGGGGCCTCGAGCACAGATACGCAGTATTTT.

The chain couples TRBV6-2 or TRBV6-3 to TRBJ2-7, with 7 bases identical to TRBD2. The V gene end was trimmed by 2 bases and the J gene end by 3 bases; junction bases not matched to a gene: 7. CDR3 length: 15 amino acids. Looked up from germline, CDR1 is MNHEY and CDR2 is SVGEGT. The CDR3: CASSYRAGVIYEQYF. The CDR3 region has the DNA TGTGCCAGCAGTTACCGGGCGGGGGTAATCTACGAGCAGTACTTC.

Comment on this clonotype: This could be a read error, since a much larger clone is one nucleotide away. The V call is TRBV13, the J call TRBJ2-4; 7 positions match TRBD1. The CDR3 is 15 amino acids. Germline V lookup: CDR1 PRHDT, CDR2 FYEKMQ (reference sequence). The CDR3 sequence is CAGSLGTDAKNIQYF. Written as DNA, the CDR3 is TGTGCCGGCAGCTTAGGGACAGACGCCAAAAACATTCAGTACTTC.

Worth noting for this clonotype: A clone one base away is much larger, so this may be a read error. CDR3 loop: CASSSPGQGAVTEAVF. CDR3 nucleotide sequence: TGTGCCAGCAGCTCACCGGGACAGGGGGCTGTCACTGAAGCTGTCTTT. The gene calls are TRBV7-9 and TRBJ1-1; 12 bases are a match to TRBD1. This CDR3 is built from 16 residues. Germline CDR1 and CDR2: SEHNR and FQNEAQ (reference sequence).

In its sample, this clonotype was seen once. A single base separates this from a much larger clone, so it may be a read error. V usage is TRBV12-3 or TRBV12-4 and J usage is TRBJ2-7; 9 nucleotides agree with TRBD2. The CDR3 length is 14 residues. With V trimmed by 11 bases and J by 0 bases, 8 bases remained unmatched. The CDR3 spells CAVGGGGLSYEQYF. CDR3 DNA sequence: TGTGCCGTCGGCGGGGGGGGGCTCTCCTACGAGCAGTACTTC.

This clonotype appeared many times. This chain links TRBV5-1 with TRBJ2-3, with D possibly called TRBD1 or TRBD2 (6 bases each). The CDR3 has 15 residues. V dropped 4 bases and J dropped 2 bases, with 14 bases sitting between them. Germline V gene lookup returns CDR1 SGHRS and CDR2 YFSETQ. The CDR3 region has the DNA TGCGCCAGCAGCGCCCGGGGGCAACCCACAGATACGCAGTATTTT. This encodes CASSARGQPTDTQYF.

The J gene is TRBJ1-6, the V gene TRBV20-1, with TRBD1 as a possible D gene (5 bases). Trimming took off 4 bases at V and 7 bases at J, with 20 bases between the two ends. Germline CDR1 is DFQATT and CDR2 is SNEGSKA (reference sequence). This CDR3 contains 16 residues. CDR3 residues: CSATMGRSRENSPLHF. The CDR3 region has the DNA TGCAGTGCTACAATGGGCCGTTCCAGGGAAAATTCACCCCTCCACTTT.

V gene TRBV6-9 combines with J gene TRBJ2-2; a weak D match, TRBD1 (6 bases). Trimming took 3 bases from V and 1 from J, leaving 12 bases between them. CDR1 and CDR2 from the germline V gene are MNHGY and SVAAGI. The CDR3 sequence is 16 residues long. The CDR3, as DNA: TGTGCCAGCAGTTACTCCGGGACATTGAACACCGGGGAGCTGTTTTTT. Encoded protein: CASSYSGTLNTGELFF.

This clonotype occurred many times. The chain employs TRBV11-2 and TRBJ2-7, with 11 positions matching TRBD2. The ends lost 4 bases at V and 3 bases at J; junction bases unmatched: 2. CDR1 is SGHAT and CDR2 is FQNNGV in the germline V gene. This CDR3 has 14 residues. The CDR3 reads CASSSGTSGYEQYF. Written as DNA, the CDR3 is TGTGCCAGCAGCTCCGGGACTAGCGGCTACGAGCAGTACTTC.

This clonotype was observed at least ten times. The CDR3 reads CASSPWVTGRETQYF. Here the CDR3 DNA reads TGTGCCAGCAGCCCCTGGGTGACAGGGCGGGAGACCCAGTACTTC. The chain links TRBV7-6 to TRBJ2-5; TRBD1 aligns across 7 bases. The CDR3 has 15 residues. The V gene's germline CDR1 is SGHVS and CDR2 FNYEAQ. Trimming at V came to 5 bases and at J to 5 bases, leaving 11 bases not matched to a gene.

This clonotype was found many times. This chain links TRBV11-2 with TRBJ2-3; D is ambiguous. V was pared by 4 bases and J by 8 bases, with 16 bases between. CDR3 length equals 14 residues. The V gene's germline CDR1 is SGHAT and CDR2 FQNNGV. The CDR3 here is CASSSLIPPGTQYF. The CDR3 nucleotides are TGTGCCAGCAGCTCCCTGATTCCCCCGGGTACGCAGTATTTT.

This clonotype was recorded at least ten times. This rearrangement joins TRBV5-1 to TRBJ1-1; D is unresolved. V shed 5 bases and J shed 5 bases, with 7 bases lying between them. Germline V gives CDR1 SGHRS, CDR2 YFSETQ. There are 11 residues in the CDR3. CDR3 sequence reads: CASRVETEAFF. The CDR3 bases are TGCGCCAGCAGAGTCGAAACTGAAGCTTTCTTT.

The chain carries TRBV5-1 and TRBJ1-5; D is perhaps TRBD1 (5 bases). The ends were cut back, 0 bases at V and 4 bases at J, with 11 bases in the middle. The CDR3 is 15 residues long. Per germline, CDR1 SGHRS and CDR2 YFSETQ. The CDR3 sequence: CASSLGGLWNQPQHF. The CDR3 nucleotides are TGCGCCAGCAGCTTGGGGGGGTTGTGGAATCAGCCCCAGCATTTT.

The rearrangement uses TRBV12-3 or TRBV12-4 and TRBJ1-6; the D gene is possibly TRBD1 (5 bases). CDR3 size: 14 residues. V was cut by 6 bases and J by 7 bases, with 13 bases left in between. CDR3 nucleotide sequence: TGTGCCAGCAGACATCCGGGGGAAAATTCACCCCTCCACTTT. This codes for CASRHPGENSPLHF.

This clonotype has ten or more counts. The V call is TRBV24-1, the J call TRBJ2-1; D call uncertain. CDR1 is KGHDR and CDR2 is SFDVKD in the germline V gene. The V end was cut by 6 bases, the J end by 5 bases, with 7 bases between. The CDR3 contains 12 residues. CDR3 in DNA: TGTGCCACCAGTTCTGACCACAATGAGCAGTTCTTC. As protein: CATSSDHNEQFF.

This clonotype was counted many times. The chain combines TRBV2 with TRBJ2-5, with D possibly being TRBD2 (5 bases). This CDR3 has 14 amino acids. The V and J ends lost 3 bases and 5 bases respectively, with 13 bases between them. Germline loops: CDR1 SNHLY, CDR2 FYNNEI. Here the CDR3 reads CASSERDSAETQYF. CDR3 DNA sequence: TGTGCCAGCAGTGAGCGAGATAGCGCTGAGACCCAGTACTTC.

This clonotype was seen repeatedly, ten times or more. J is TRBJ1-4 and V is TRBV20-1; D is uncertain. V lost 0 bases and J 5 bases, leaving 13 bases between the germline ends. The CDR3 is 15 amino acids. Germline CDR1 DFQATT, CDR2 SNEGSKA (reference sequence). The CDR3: CSARDWKGGNEKLFF. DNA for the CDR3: TGCAGTGCTAGAGATTGGAAAGGAGGGAATGAAAAACTGTTTTTT.

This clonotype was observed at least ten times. CDR3 region: CASSFTTGRSHEQYF. The CDR3 nucleotides read TGTGCCAGCAGCTTTACGACAGGGAGGTCCCACGAGCAGTACTTC. The chain carries TRBV7-8 and TRBJ2-7, with D possibly matching TRBD1 (7 bases). The CDR3 is 15 amino acids. Germline V gene lookup returns CDR1 SGHVS and CDR2 FQNEAQ. Trimming stripped 3 bases from V and 5 bases from J, with 17 bases between.

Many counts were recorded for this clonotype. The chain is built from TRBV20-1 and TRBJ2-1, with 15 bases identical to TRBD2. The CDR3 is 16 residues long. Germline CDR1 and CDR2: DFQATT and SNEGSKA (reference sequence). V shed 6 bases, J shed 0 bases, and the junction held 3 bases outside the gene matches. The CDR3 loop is CSAGTSGRSSYNEQFF. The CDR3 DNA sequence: TGCAGTGCAGGGACTAGCGGGAGGAGCTCCTACAATGAGCAGTTCTTC.